Each of the 22 T cell receptor beta chains below was sequenced from the same sample in a study of PD-1 blockade in classical Hodgkin lymphoma. The time point is: cycle 4 day 1 (C4D1), after 5 to 7 weeks of nivolumab. In every patient, relapse followed autologous stem cell transplantation, while exposure to brentuximab vedotin differed. Repertoires were generated with immunoSEQ multiplex PCR, while TCRdb's copy carries only in-frame clones and drops some. The table lists about 30,000 clones, over 75% of them singletons. Sequenced here: peripheral blood mononuclear cells (PBMCs), sampled before the fourth cycle of nivolumab. The receptors shown here come from a human donor with classical Hodgkin lymphoma.

The V gene is TRBV15, the J gene TRBJ2-7; D is possibly TRBD2 (6 bases). In germline, CDR1 is LNHNV, CDR2 YYDKDF (reference sequence). The CDR3 extends over 15 amino acids. V was shortened by 7 bases and J by 0 bases, with 16 bases between the two germline ends. The CDR3 nucleotides are TGTGCCACCACTGACCGGGGGACCAACTCCTACGAGCAGTACTTC. This encodes CATTDRGTNSYEQYF.

Only one count was recorded for this clone. V is TRBV5-6 and J is TRBJ2-3; unclear D gene. Germline-derived CDR1 and CDR2 are SGHDT and YYEEEE. With 0 bases removed from V and 8 bases from J, the gap between germline ends came to 16 bases. The length of the CDR3 is 15 residues. The chain's CDR3 is CASSLAVGESRTQYF. Written as DNA, the CDR3 is TGTGCCAGCAGCTTGGCCGTGGGTGAGAGCCGTACGCAGTATTTT.

The genes are TRBV19 and TRBJ1-4, with 7 bases aligning to TRBD1. CDR3 length: 16 amino acids. Germline V gene data show CDR1 as LNHDA and CDR2 as SQIVND (reference sequence). Trimming at V came to 5 bases and at J to 3 bases, leaving 9 bases not matched to a gene. This CDR3 is CASSPRSGTANEKLFF. As DNA, the CDR3 is TGTGCCAGTAGTCCACGATCCGGGACAGCTAATGAAAAACTGTTTTTT.

V usage is TRBV7-2 and J usage is TRBJ1-1; D is ambiguous. Looked up from germline, CDR1 is SGHTA and CDR2 is FQGNSA. The CDR3 spans 14 residues. V was shortened by 5 bases and J by 3 bases, with 13 bases between the two germline ends. In DNA form, the CDR3 reads TGTGCCAGCAGCGCGACCTTGGGGTACACTGAAGCTTTCTTT. Amino acid sequence: CASSATLGYTEAFF.

The rearrangement uses TRBV10-3 and TRBJ1-2; 7 bases fit TRBD1. CDR1 ENHRY and CDR2 SYGVKD come from the germline V gene. There are 16 residues in the CDR3. After removal of 4 bases from V and 8 bases from J, the junction contained 16 bases not matched to a gene. Here the CDR3 reads CAISAPPYNTGEGYTF. The DNA for the CDR3 is TGTGCCATCAGTGCACCCCCTTACAATACAGGGGAGGGCTACACCTTC.

Only one count was recorded for this clone. This chain connects TRBV7-2 to TRBJ2-5; D not resolved. V lost 6 bases and J 2 bases, leaving 4 bases between the germline ends. The germline V gene has CDR1 SGHTA and CDR2 FQGNSA. The CDR3 consists of 11 residues. The CDR3 loop reads CASRRQETQYF. CDR3 coding DNA: TGTGCCAGCAGGAGGCAAGAGACCCAGTACTTC.

The chain is built from TRBV30 and TRBJ2-1, with TRBD2 matching over 10 bases. CDR1 and CDR2 (germline): GTSNPN, SVGIG (reference sequence). The CDR3 spans 15 residues. The V and J ends lost 5 bases and 7 bases, in that order; junction bases with no gene match: 11. This chain's CDR3 is CAWGRPTSGVNEQFF. The CDR3 bases are TGTGCCTGGGGTAGACCAACTAGCGGGGTTAATGAGCAGTTCTTC.

This chain joins TRBV5-4 and TRBJ2-5; a possible D gene is TRBD1 (5 bases). Trimming pared 0 bases from V and 6 bases from J, leaving 12 bases between. This CDR3 comprises 14 residues. Per the germline V gene, CDR1 is SGHNT and CDR2 is YYREEE (reference sequence). CDR3 in DNA: TGTGCCAGCAGCTTGGTAGGGGCTGTAAAGACCCAGTACTTC. Protein product: CASSLVGAVKTQYF.

This clone was observed once. The V call is TRBV5-4, the J call TRBJ2-7, with TRBD1 matching over 8 bases. The CDR3 is 14 amino acids. The germline V gene has CDR1 SGHNT and CDR2 YYREEE (reference sequence). The trim removed 4 bases at V and 3 bases at J, leaving 6 bases unmatched. In DNA form, the CDR3 reads TGTGCCAGCAGCCCCATCGGACAGGGCTACGAGCAGTACTTC. It yields the protein CASSPIGQGYEQYF.

V is TRBV7-2 and J is TRBJ1-2; no clear D. With 2 bases removed from V and 4 bases from J, the gap between germline ends came to 5 bases. This CDR3 is built from 12 residues. Germline V gene sequence: CDR1 SGHTA, CDR2 FQGNSA. DNA of the CDR3: TGTGCCAGCAGCTTAAAGATCTATGGCTACACCTTC. It specifies CASSLKIYGYTF.

This chain joins TRBV25-1 and TRBJ2-2; 8 nucleotides line up with TRBD1. The germline CDR1 and CDR2 sequences are MGHDK and SYGVNS. J lost 1 base, V lost 3 bases, and 4 bases had no gene match. The CDR3 has 16 residues. The CDR3 DNA reads TGTGCCAGCAGTGAGAACAGGGGGAAGAACACCGGGGAGCTGTTTTTT. Its translation is CASSENRGKNTGELFF.

The chain has TRBV6-5 and TRBJ2-7, with D perhaps matching TRBD2 (5 bases). Trimming took off 2 bases at V and 7 bases at J, with 12 bases between the two ends. This CDR3 comprises 13 residues. CDR1 is MNHEY and CDR2 is SVGAGI in the germline V gene. The CDR3 sequence is CASSYEGWREQYF. The CDR3 coding sequence is TGTGCCAGCAGTTACGAGGGCTGGAGAGAGCAGTACTTC.

This clone was counted a few times. This chain links TRBV7-2 with TRBJ2-5; D remains unclear. The CDR3 length is 14 residues. The germline gives CDR1 SGHTA, CDR2 FQGNSA. Trimming took off 5 bases at V and 2 bases at J, with 12 bases between the two ends. The CDR3 DNA follows: TGTGCCAGCAGCCTAGGGTTGTATCAAGAGACCCAGTACTTC. It translates to CASSLGLYQETQYF. The full variable domain, completed using reference TRBV7-2 and TRBJ2-5, is GAGVSQSPSNKVTEKGKDVELRCDPISGHTALYWYRQSLGQGLEFLIYFQGNSAPDKSGLPSDRFSAERTGGSVSTLTIQRTQQEDSAVYLCASSLGLYQETQYFGPGTRLLVL.

This chain links TRBV4-3 with TRBJ2-1, with 8 bases identical to TRBD1. The CDR3 has 16 residues. The V gene end was trimmed by 3 bases and the J gene end by 5 bases; junction bases not matched to a gene: 9. Germline values: CDR1 LGHNA, CDR2 YSLEER. CDR3 coding DNA: TGCGCCAGCAGCCATGCGGACAGGGTAGTTCACAATGAGCAGTTCTTC. Its protein product is CASSHADRVVHNEQFF.

This clone was observed once. The V call is TRBV2, the J call TRBJ1-5, with 9 bases lining up with TRBD1. This CDR3 is built from 18 residues. Trimming removed 7 bases from V and 2 bases from J; junction bases left unmatched: 15. The germline gives CDR1 SNHLY, CDR2 FYNNEI. The CDR3: CASTPGQGGYRGNQPQHF. In nucleotides, the CDR3 is TGTGCCAGCACTCCGGGACAGGGAGGGTACCGTGGCAATCAGCCCCAGCATTTT.

The V call is TRBV4-2, the J call TRBJ2-3, with 11 bases aligning to TRBD2. V was pared by 0 bases and J by 0 bases, with 11 bases of the junction left unmatched. Germline-derived CDR1 and CDR2 are LGHNA and YNFKEQ. The CDR3 extends over 20 amino acids. CDR3 DNA: TGTGCCAGCAGCCAAGATCCCACTAGCGGGAGTATTATTAGCACAGATACGCAGTATTTT. Residues: CASSQDPTSGSIISTDTQYF.

CDR3: CASRTSTGAGVEAFF. As DNA, the CDR3 is TGTGCCAGCAGAACATCGACAGGGGCGGGGGTTGAAGCTTTCTTT. The chain combines TRBV7-9 with TRBJ1-1, with TRBD1 identical over 8 bases. J was trimmed by 7 bases and V by 6 bases; bases with no gene match: 13. Germline CDR1 is SEHNR and CDR2 is FQNEAQ (reference sequence). The CDR3 runs to 15 residues.

The V gene is TRBV4-2, the J gene TRBJ2-7; unclear D gene. Looked up from germline, CDR1 is LGHNA and CDR2 is YNFKEQ. This CDR3 has 15 amino acids. V lost 1 base and J 1 base, leaving 11 bases between the germline ends. This CDR3 reads CASSQGPVGSYEQYF. The CDR3 coding sequence is TGTGCCAGCAGCCAAGGTCCTGTAGGTTCCTACGAGCAGTACTTC.

This chain connects TRBV19 to TRBJ2-7, with a weak D call TRBD2 (5 bases). Germline V lookup: CDR1 LNHDA, CDR2 SQIVND (reference sequence). CDR3 length: 13 residues. With 10 bases removed from V and 0 bases from J, the gap between germline ends came to 13 bases. CDR3 DNA sequence: TGTGCCACTCGACGAGGAGGCTCCTACGAGCAGTACTTC. This translates into CATRRGGSYEQYF. The variable domain in full, completed from reference TRBV19 and TRBJ2-7, reads DGGITQSPKYLFRKEGQNVTLSCEQNLNHDAMYWYRQDPGQGLRLIYYSQIVNDFQKGDIAEGYSVSREKKESFPLTVTSAQKNPTAFYLCATRRGGSYEQYFGPGTRLTVT.

The chain joins TRBV29-1 to TRBJ1-3; no firm D call. CDR1 and CDR2 (germline): SQVTM, ANQGSEA. The CDR3 spans 12 residues. Trimming pared 4 bases from V and 0 bases from J, leaving 4 bases between. For the CDR3, the DNA is TGCAGCGTTGTAAACTCTGGAAACACCATATATTTT. The encoded protein is CSVVNSGNTIYF.

The genes are TRBV4-2 and TRBJ2-3; 9 nucleotides align to TRBD2. Germline lookup yields CDR1 LGHNA and CDR2 YNFKEQ. This CDR3 is built from 17 residues. Trimming cost V 4 bases and J 4 bases; bases outside gene matches: 12. Here the CDR3 DNA reads TGTGCCAGCAGCCGTCTCGGAAGCGGGGGGACATCAGATACGCAGTATTTT. Translating it yields CASSRLGSGGTSDTQYF.

This clone was counted a few times. The genes are TRBV7-9 and TRBJ2-3; tentatively, D is TRBD2 (6 bases). The V and J ends lost 6 bases and 4 bases respectively, with 11 bases between them. The V gene's germline CDR1 is SEHNR and CDR2 FQNEAQ (reference sequence). The CDR3 covers 13 residues. The CDR3 nucleotides are TGTGCCAGCAGACTAGGGGAGGCAGATACGCAGTATTTT. Amino acids: CASRLGEADTQYF.